Listed here are 13 T cell receptor beta chains from one sample, sequenced in a study of identical twins. TCRdb called the 5' RACE reads again in MiXCR, with one record for every CDR3 protein. The top ten hold around 1.5% of the sample, which has about 810,000 distinct CDR3 sequences, roughly an eighth seen once. In addition, the sample was reused for a study of yellow fever vaccine responses in identical twins.

The sequencing input was PBMCs. The receptors derive from a woman younger than 35 in good health.

At least ten counts were recorded for this clonotype. The V and J genes are TRBV5-1 and TRBJ2-7; 8 bases match TRBD1. Per the germline V gene, CDR1 is SGHRS and CDR2 is YFSETQ. V was pared by 0 bases and J by 2 bases, with 1 base of the junction left unmatched. There are 14 residues in the CDR3. The CDR3 is CASSLGTGTYEQYV. The CDR3 region has the DNA TGCGCCAGCAGCTTGGGGACAGGGACCTACGAGCAGTACGTC.

This clonotype was observed a few times. The V and J genes are TRBV11-2 and TRBJ1-6; D unresolved. The V end lost 1 base, the J end lost 8 bases, and 9 bases lay between the germline ends. Germline V gene sequence: CDR1 SGHAT, CDR2 FQNNGV. The CDR3 contains 14 residues. The CDR3 nucleotides read TGTGCCAGCAGCTTAGCAGTTCTCGATTCACCCCTCCACTTT. Residues: CASSLAVLDSPLHF. Filled out from reference TRBV11-2 and TRBJ1-6, the complete variable domain reads EAGVAQSPRYKIIEKRQSVAFWCNPISGHATLYWYQQILGQGPKLLIQFQNNGVVDDSQLPKDRFSAERLKGVDSTLKIQPAKLEDSAVYLCASSLAVLDSPLHFGNGTRLTVT.

This clonotype was counted between two and nine times. The chain has TRBV7-8 and TRBJ2-7, with D perhaps assigned TRBD1 or TRBD2 (7 bases each). The length of the CDR3 is 13 residues. V was cut by 5 bases and J by 6 bases, with 14 bases left in between. The V gene's germline CDR1 is SGHVS and CDR2 FQNEAQ. As DNA, the CDR3 is TGTGCCAGCAGCCAGGGGGAGGGAGCCGAGCAGTACGTC. It codes for CASSQGEGAEQYV.

DNA of the CDR3: TGTGCCATCGGCACAGGGGGTCCCGGGGAGCTGTTTTTT. Its protein is CAIGTGGPGELFF. The rearrangement joins TRBV10-3 to TRBJ2-2, with 8 positions matching TRBD1. Per germline, CDR1 ENHRY and CDR2 SYGVKD. The CDR3 consists of 13 residues. The V and J ends lost 8 bases and 6 bases, in that order; junction bases with no gene match: 5.

The chain links TRBV20-1 to TRBJ2-2, with 9 bases aligning to TRBD1. The CDR3 has 15 amino acids. V trimming: 6 bases; J trimming: 2 bases; junction bases outside the gene matches: 7. From germline, CDR1 is DFQATT and CDR2 SNEGSKA (reference sequence). CDR3 amino acids: CSAINRGQNTGELFF. The CDR3 nucleotides are TGCAGTGCGATAAACAGGGGGCAAAACACCGGGGAGCTGTTTTTT.

CDR3 DNA sequence: TGTGCCAGCAGTTTCATGACTAGTACGGACTACGAGCAGTACTTC. It encodes CASSFMTSTDYEQYF. V usage is TRBV6-5 and J usage is TRBJ2-7; D might be TRBD2 (6 bases). The germline CDR1 and CDR2 sequences are MNHEY and SVGAGI. Trimming took 4 bases from V and 3 from J, leaving 16 bases between them. The CDR3 has 15 amino acids.

This clonotype appeared many times. The genes are TRBV24-1 and TRBJ1-2; weak D call: TRBD1 (6 bases). The CDR3 length is 14 residues. V was trimmed by 4 bases and J by 4 bases, leaving 12 bases between them. Germline V gene lookup returns CDR1 KGHDR and CDR2 SFDVKD. The CDR3 loop is CATSDQGQFYGYTF. As DNA, the CDR3 is TGTGCCACCAGTGACCAAGGACAGTTCTATGGCTACACCTTC.

In its sample, this clonotype was seen a few times. The genes are TRBV7-2 and TRBJ2-1, with D possibly matching TRBD2 (5 bases). Trimming cost V 5 bases and J 7 bases, with 15 bases left between them. Germline loops: CDR1 SGHTA, CDR2 FQGNSA. This CDR3 comprises 14 residues. The CDR3 loop reads CASSLGSEPNEQFF. The CDR3 nucleotides read TGTGCCAGCAGCCTCGGTAGCGAGCCGAATGAGCAGTTCTTC.

The chain joins TRBV29-1 to TRBJ2-1; no clear D gene. CDR1 and CDR2 (germline): SQVTM, ANQGSEA. The ends were cut back, 1 base at V and 0 bases at J, with 10 bases in the middle. CDR3 length: 15 residues. The DNA of the CDR3 is TGCAGCGTTGAAGTCAGACGGAGCTCCTACAATGAGCAGTTCTTC. This gives the protein CSVEVRRSSYNEQFF.

This clonotype showed up many times. Here the CDR3 reads CASRHSGDSAFF. For the CDR3, the DNA is TGTGCCAGCAGGCATTCTGGGGATAGTGCTTTCTTT. The chain carries TRBV6-1 and TRBJ1-1, with D hard to call. This CDR3 contains 12 residues. V lost 6 bases to trimming and J lost 11 bases, with 16 bases between them. Germline V gives CDR1 MNHNS, CDR2 SASEGT.

In this sample, this clonotype turned up many times. The chain employs TRBV10-2 and TRBJ2-2, with TRBD2 identical over 11 bases. Germline values: CDR1 WSHSY, CDR2 SAAADI. V gave up 6 bases and J gave up 3 bases; unmatched junction bases: 3. There are 15 residues in the CDR3. The DNA of the CDR3 is TGCGCCAGCAGGCCGGGACTAGCGGACACCGGGGAGCTGTTTTTT. Protein: CASRPGLADTGELFF.

Turning to this clonotype: Sequence at one end of the junction differs from germline and may be a read error. This chain connects TRBV5-6 to TRBJ1-3; weak D call: TRBD1 (5 bases). CDR3 length: 13 amino acids. Germline CDR1 and CDR2: SGHDT and YYEEEE. CDR3: CASSSGTLNTIYF. DNA of the CDR3: TGTGCCAGCAGTTCCGGGACGTTGAACACCATTTATTTT.

The chain combines TRBV6-1 with TRBJ2-3, with TRBD1 identical over 8 bases. CDR3 length: 15 amino acids. Looked up from germline, CDR1 is MNHNS and CDR2 is SASEGT. V lost 7 bases and J lost 1; bases outside the gene matches: 7. CDR3 DNA sequence: TGTGCCAGCATGGCTGGACAGGGCCGCACAGATACGCAGTATTTT. Translated: CASMAGQGRTDTQYF.